The T cell receptor beta chain described here comes from a study of breast tumors, draining lymph nodes, adjacent tissues. Germline V gene data show CDR1 as ENHRY and CDR2 as SYGVKD. The CDR3 totals 13 residues. Samples came from axillary lymph nodes draining the breast cancer. TCRdb recomputed calls from the multiplex PCR reads with MiXCR, one row per CDR3 protein. The table records some 150,000 distinct CDR3 sequences, around 33% of them present only once. As regards this clonotype: The junction does not match germline at one end; this may be a read error.

The chain has TRBV10-3 and TRBJ2-6; TRBD1 or TRBD2 may be the D gene (6 bases each). The TCR comes from a female donor with breast cancer. Some clones in this sample may be carry-over from other donors' samples. Material for sequencing was axillary lymph node tissue. The CDR3 region has the DNA TGTGCCGTCAGGGGTTCGGGGGCCAACGTCTTGACTTTC. This encodes CAVRGSGANVLTF.